This T cell receptor beta chain emerged from a study of blood T cell repertoires in COVID-19. As handled by the study authors: Amplification of reference gene primers provided the estimated nucleated cell counts. Profiled with immunoSEQ multiplex PCR; TCRdb holds only in-frame clones, not every one. The V and J calls and the clone size are those of that table, but D and trimming were determined from the DNA. Altogether around 180,000 clones are present, roughly 88% being singletons, with the ten largest covering around 8.6%. V was cut by 3 bases and J by 8 bases, with 20 bases left in between. Looked up from germline, CDR1 is SQVTM and CDR2 is ANQGSEA. The CDR3 is 14 residues long.

The origin of this receptor is a woman between 25 and 40 years old who had recovered from COVID-19. Sequencing was done on a sample of PBMCs or T cells enriched from blood (not recorded which). The chain carries TRBV29-1 and TRBJ2-7; tentatively, D is TRBD1 (6 bases). The CDR3 loop reads CSVDLATRGYKQYF. The CDR3 nucleotides read TGCAGCGTTGACTTAGCCACAAGGGGGTACAAGCAGTACTTC.